A single sample gave rise to the 17 T cell receptor beta chains below, sequenced in a study of T-cell reconstitution after alpha-beta-depleted transplantation in children. Unique molecular identifiers featured in how the TCRbeta library was prepared. TCRdb independently ran MiXCR on the PCR reads; one entry per CDR3 protein. The data contain hundreds of thousands of distinct CDR3 sequences, under 15% of them seen just once; the ten biggest clones take up around 2%. Sequenced here: PBMCs, mostly from graft donor cells, sampled 360 days after TCRalphabeta/CD19-depleted stem cell transplant. The receptors were gathered from a male patient younger than 18 who had a stem cell transplant for acute myeloid leukemia, so the T cells may come from the graft donor.

This clonotype was observed a few times. V gene TRBV5-1 combines with J gene TRBJ2-5, with D uncertain. The ends were cut back, 1 base at V and 5 bases at J, with 12 bases in the middle. This CDR3 is 14 amino acids long. In germline, CDR1 is SGHRS, CDR2 YFSETQ. CDR3 region: CASSLRVGYETQYF. In DNA, the CDR3 is TGCGCCAGCAGCTTGAGGGTCGGTTATGAGACCCAGTACTTC.

This clonotype was counted many times. V and J are TRBV12-3 or TRBV12-4 and TRBJ1-2; the D is unclear. V was cut by 2 bases and J by 4 bases, with 5 bases left in between. This CDR3 contains 12 residues. CDR3 coding DNA: TGTGCCAGCAGTTTAATCAGCTATGGCTACACCTTC. Protein product: CASSLISYGYTF.

This clonotype has just a few counts. The V call is TRBV28, the J call TRBJ2-7; D remains ambiguous. V lost 3 bases and J lost 6, with 15 bases in between. The CDR3 runs to 14 residues. CDR1 is MDHEN and CDR2 is SYDVKM in the germline V gene. CDR3 amino acids: CASSFYTLGAEQYF. CDR3 sequence (DNA): TGTGCCAGCAGTTTCTACACCCTGGGTGCCGAGCAGTACTTC.

This clonotype has a handful of counts. The chain joins TRBV20-1 to TRBJ2-5; 10 nucleotides align to TRBD2. Unmatched junction bases numbered 12, after V lost 3 bases and J lost 5 bases. The germline V gene encodes CDR1 DFQATT and CDR2 SNEGSKA (reference sequence). The CDR3 spans 16 residues. DNA for the CDR3: TGCAGTGCTAGGGAGGTCTGGGAGCGGGAGGGGGAGACCCAGTACTTC. Its protein product is CSAREVWEREGETQYF.

This clonotype occurred many times. V is TRBV20-1 and J is TRBJ2-2; TRBD1 matches 9 bases. The V gene end was trimmed by 7 bases and the J gene end by 7 bases; junction bases not matched to a gene: 7. Germline assignment: CDR1 DFQATT and CDR2 SNEGSKA (reference sequence). The CDR3 covers 13 residues. The CDR3 sequence: CSGTGGKGGELFF. CDR3 nucleotides: TGCAGTGGTACAGGGGGCAAGGGCGGGGAGCTGTTTTTT.

This chain links TRBV3-1 with TRBJ2-2, with D possibly matching TRBD2 (6 bases). Germline CDR1 LGHDT, CDR2 YNNKEL (reference sequence). The CDR3 is 19 amino acids. V shed 1 base and J shed 0 bases, with 18 bases lying between them. The CDR3 coding sequence is TGTGCCAGCAGCCAAGGGGGCGGAGCGGGTTTTGCGAACACCGGGGAGCTGTTTTTT. Protein product: CASSQGGGAGFANTGELFF.

This clonotype has just a few counts. The CDR3 nucleotides are TGTGCCAGCAGTTACTTGACTGGACAGCCCCAGCATTTT. Its protein is CASSYLTGQPQHF. The chain is built from TRBV6-2 or TRBV6-3 and TRBJ1-5; D gene unclear. This CDR3 is built from 13 residues. Trimming removed 1 base from V and 7 bases from J, with 8 bases in between. Germline V lookup: CDR1 MNHEY, CDR2 SVGEGT.

This clonotype showed up just a few times. V gene TRBV28 combines with J gene TRBJ2-7; D tentatively reads TRBD1 or TRBD2 (5 bases each). Germline V CDR1 and CDR2: MDHEN, SYDVKM. This CDR3 contains 13 residues. V was pared by 7 bases and J by 3 bases, with 13 bases between. The CDR3 spells CASIDGGHYEQYF. Here the CDR3 DNA reads TGTGCCAGCATAGATGGGGGTCACTACGAGCAGTACTTC.

This clonotype was observed at least ten times. The V call is TRBV4-3, the J call TRBJ2-1, with no clear D. The V end lost 4 bases, the J end lost 0 bases, and 13 bases lay between the germline ends. The germline V gene has CDR1 LGHNA and CDR2 YSLEER. This CDR3 contains 16 residues. The CDR3 DNA follows: TGCGCCAGCAGCCTCCTCGCCAAATCCTCCTACAATGAGCAGTTCTTC. Protein sequence: CASSLLAKSSYNEQFF.

This clonotype showed up just a few times. The rearrangement links TRBV7-9 to TRBJ2-7; maybe TRBD1 (6 bases). V was trimmed by 5 bases and J by 1 base, leaving 12 bases between them. The CDR3 totals 14 residues. Germline assignment: CDR1 SEHNR and CDR2 FQNEAQ (reference sequence). CDR3 in amino acids: CASSKQTGSYEQYF. CDR3 nucleotides: TGTGCCAGCAGCAAGCAGACAGGTTCCTACGAGCAGTACTTC.

CDR3 sequence (DNA): TGCGCCAGCAGCTTGGGCGGGACTAGGCCGAGGTTAGATACGCAGTATTTT. Encoded protein: CASSLGGTRPRLDTQYF. The chain joins TRBV5-1 to TRBJ2-3; 8 nucleotides line up with TRBD2. V gave up 0 bases and J gave up 5 bases; unmatched junction bases: 11. There are 17 residues in the CDR3. Germline V gene lookup returns CDR1 SGHRS and CDR2 YFSETQ.

The chain recombines TRBV2 with TRBJ2-3; 13 bases fit TRBD2. V gave up 4 bases and J gave up 9 bases; unmatched junction bases: 7. The CDR3 totals 15 residues. Germline V gene lookup returns CDR1 SNHLY and CDR2 FYNNEI. CDR3 in DNA: TGTGCCAGCAGTGGCGGACTAGCGGGAGTTTCGACGCAGTATTTT. Translating gives CASSGGLAGVSTQYF.

This clonotype was counted only a few times. This chain connects TRBV20-1 to TRBJ2-1; a weak D match, TRBD2 (6 bases). The V and J ends lost 5 bases and 1 base respectively, with 15 bases between them. The CDR3 runs to 15 residues. The germline gives CDR1 DFQATT, CDR2 SNEGSKA (reference sequence). The CDR3 nucleotides are TGCAGTGCTCCTAAGCGGGTTCATTCCTACAATGAGCAGTTCTTC. Its protein product is CSAPKRVHSYNEQFF.

This CDR3 reads CASSLVSNGGTTYEQYF. In DNA, the CDR3 is TGTGCCAGCAGCTTAGTATCCAACGGCGGGACAACCTACGAGCAGTACTTC. V usage is TRBV11-2 and J usage is TRBJ2-7; possibly TRBD1 or TRBD2 for D (6 bases each). The V gene's germline CDR1 is SGHAT and CDR2 FQNNGV. The CDR3 contains 17 residues. V gave up 1 base and J gave up 2 bases, with 18 bases separating them. Complete variable domain (other parts from reference TRBV11-2 and TRBJ2-7): EAGVAQSPRYKIIEKRQSVAFWCNPISGHATLYWYQQILGQGPKLLIQFQNNGVVDDSQLPKDRFSAERLKGVDSTLKIQPAKLEDSAVYLCASSLVSNGGTTYEQYFGPGTRLTVT.

This clonotype was counted between two and nine times. The genes are TRBV11-1 and TRBJ2-7, with D possibly TRBD2 on 6 matching bases. CDR1 SGHAT and CDR2 FQDESV come from the germline V gene (reference sequence). The V end lost 5 bases, the J end lost 3 bases, and 11 bases lay between the germline ends. This CDR3 is 13 amino acids long. The CDR3, as DNA: TGTGCCAGCAGCGCGGGACCGGACTACGAGCAGTACTTC. Its protein product is CASSAGPDYEQYF.

V gene TRBV5-1 combines with J gene TRBJ2-7, with unresolved D. Germline V lookup: CDR1 SGHRS, CDR2 YFSETQ. Trimming stripped 0 bases from V and 7 bases from J, with 11 bases between. This CDR3 is 13 amino acids long. Here the CDR3 DNA reads TGCGCCAGCAGCTTGGTGTTAGAACGGGAGCAGTACTTC. Translation: CASSLVLEREQYF.

This clonotype was picked up a small number of times. The gene calls are TRBV7-2 and TRBJ2-6, with TRBD1 identical over 8 bases. The CDR3 totals 15 residues. Per germline, CDR1 SGHTA and CDR2 FQGNSA. V lost 10 bases to trimming and J lost 4 bases; unmatched junction nucleotides: 9. Here the CDR3 DNA reads TGTGCCAACCGACGACAGGGGACCGGGGCCAACGTCCTGACTTTC. It codes for CANRRQGTGANVLTF.